This T cell receptor (beta chain) was observed in a study of CD8+ T cells in alopecia areata. Overall study context: Treated patients took oral tofacitinib at 5 to 10 mg twice daily. Study results and limitations: Scalp clonality, together with expanded CD8+ clones among the top 100, fell significantly with tofacitinib. An increase in clonality over normal scalp was evident in lesional scalp, especially alopecia totalis/universalis. Many expanded lesional clones persisted in scalp and blood during tofacitinib treatment.

As for treatment: oral pan-JAK inhibitor, 5-10 mg twice daily. The CDR3 is 15 residues long. CDR1 and CDR2 from the germline V gene are SQVTM and ANQGSEA. After removal of 7 bases from V and 5 bases from J, the junction contained 16 bases not matched to a gene. As for this clone: What it recognizes is unknown.

Extracted RNA was reverse transcribed into cDNA, the sequencing template. The method was immunoSEQ multiplex PCR; TCRdb's version includes in-frame clones alone and lacks a portion of them. The sample consists of approximately 200,000 clones, about three fifths of them appearing once. The TCR was taken from a human donor with alopecia areata. The sequencing used CD4+ T cells sorted from blood, collected at week 24, from a patient treated with tofacitinib. The rearrangement joins TRBV29-1 to TRBJ1-1; 7 nucleotides agree with TRBD1. The CDR3 coding sequence is TGCAGCGCTCGGGTAGGGGGCGCAGGGGGTACTGAAGCTTTCTTT. It encodes CSARVGGAGGTEAFF.